This T cell receptor beta chain emerged from a study of blood T cell repertoires in COVID-19. The wider study: COVID-19 samples from acute and convalescent phases originated in the United States, Italy and Spain. PBMCs, B-cell-depleted T cells, or T cells were the source of the cDNA or gDNA that made up the material.

Source study methods: From reference gene primer amplification, estimates of nucleated cell counts were derived. Measured with immunoSEQ multiplex PCR; TCRdb has only the in-frame clones, and not every one. The V and J calls and clone size were taken over from that table, and D and trimming were inferred from the DNA. The table lists 95,000 to 150,000 clones, 55% to 75% of them singletons. The germline V gene has CDR1 GTSNPN and CDR2 SVGIG (reference sequence). The V end lost 0 bases, the J end lost 4 bases, and 6 bases lay between the germline ends. The CDR3 sequence is 12 residues long. The sequence derives from a woman aged 70 to 79 with acute or convalescent COVID-19. This rearrangement joins TRBV30 to TRBJ1-2; D gene ambiguous. Sequencing was done on a sample of peripheral blood. The CDR3 DNA is TGTGCCTGGAGTGTAACAGCCTATGGCTACACCTTC. Its protein is CAWSVTAYGYTF.